One T cell receptor beta chain is described in this entry. Its target is not known. Germline values: CDR1 MNHEY, CDR2 SMNVEV (reference sequence). With 6 bases removed from V and 2 bases from J, the gap between germline ends came to 7 bases. The CDR3 contains 13 residues. Researchers amplified the TCR beta CDR3 regions from RNA transcripts. The primer set for the first-round RT-PCR of the TCR CDR3 was HTBI. A single record per CDR3 protein comes from TCRdb applying MiXCR to the multiplex PCR reads. The sample holds nearly 600,000 distinct CDR3 sequences, 13% to 15% seen once. These data come from a study of T cells in Graves' hyperthyroidism and ophthalmopathy. On the study more broadly: Specimen type is peripheral blood, collected at initial diagnosis prior to any treatment. Study-level results: Ophthalmopathy stood apart from stable hyperthyroidism in a 13 V-J model.

Patients were excluded because of uncontrolled infection, other autoimmune disease, pregnancy or lactation. The PBMCs had their origin in roughly 9.8 ml of fresh peripheral blood. Specimen: blood. The chain carries TRBV27 and TRBJ2-2; unclear D gene. This TCR was recovered from a woman aged 18-29 years with Graves' ophthalmopathy. CDR3 bases: TGTGCCAGCAGGTACTCTAACACCGGGGAGCTGTTTTTT. Its protein is CASRYSNTGELFF.